The following is a T cell receptor (beta chain) sequence with its context. Looked up from germline, CDR1 is MDHEN and CDR2 is SYDVKM. The V and J ends lost 3 bases and 6 bases respectively, with 11 bases between them. This CDR3 has 14 amino acids. The data were taken from a study of T cell changes during pregnancy in multiple sclerosis. Sequencing was performed with immunoSEQ multiplex PCR; in TCRdb, only in-frame clones are kept and a portion is missing. The table includes about 27,000 clones, 88% detected once. The chain is built from TRBV28 and TRBJ1-4, with D perhaps TRBD1 (5 bases). The sequencing used CD8+ T cells from peripheral blood mononuclear cells, collected in the second trimester of pregnancy. This TCR was recovered from a female donor with multiple sclerosis, enrolled in a pregnancy study. CDR3 bases: TGTGCCAGCAGTTTGGGAGGGGTCTATGAAAAACTGTTTTTT. Its protein is CASSLGGVYEKLFF.